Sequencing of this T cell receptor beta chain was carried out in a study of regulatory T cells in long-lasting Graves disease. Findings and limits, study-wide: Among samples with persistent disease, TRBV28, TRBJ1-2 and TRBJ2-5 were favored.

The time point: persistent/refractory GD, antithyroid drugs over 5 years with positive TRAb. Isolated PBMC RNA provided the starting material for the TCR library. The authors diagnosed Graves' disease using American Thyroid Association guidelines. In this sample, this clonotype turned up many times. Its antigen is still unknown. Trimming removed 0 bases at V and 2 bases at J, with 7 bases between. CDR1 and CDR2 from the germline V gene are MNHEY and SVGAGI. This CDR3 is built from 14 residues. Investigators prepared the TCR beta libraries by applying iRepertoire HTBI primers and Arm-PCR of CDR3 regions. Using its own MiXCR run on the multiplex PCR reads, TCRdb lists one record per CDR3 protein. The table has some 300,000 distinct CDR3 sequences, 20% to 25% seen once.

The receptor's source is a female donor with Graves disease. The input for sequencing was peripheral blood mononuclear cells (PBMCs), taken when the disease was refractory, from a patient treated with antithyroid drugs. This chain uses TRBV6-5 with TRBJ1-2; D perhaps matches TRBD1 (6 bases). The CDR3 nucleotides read TGTGCCAGCAGTTACTCTGGACAGAACTATGGCTACACCTTC. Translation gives CASSYSGQNYGYTF.